The clone carrying this T cell receptor (beta chain) was seen only once. This CDR3 has 14 residues. Germline CDR1 MNHEY, CDR2 SVGAGI. Trimming removed 2 bases at V and 4 bases at J, with 11 bases between. This record comes from a study of T cells in localized non-small cell lung cancer. Produced via immunoSEQ multiplex PCR; TCRdb's table is partial and in-frame only. The sample contains approximately 26,000 clones, about 91% of which appear only once. Specimen: peripheral blood, collected before any cancer treatment. This TCR came from a female donor at least 60 years old with stage II squamous cell lung carcinoma. The chain employs TRBV6-5 and TRBJ1-1, with D perhaps matching TRBD1 (5 bases). CDR3 coding DNA: TGTGCCAGCAGTTACAAGGGGCGAGTCACTGAAGCTTTCTTT. Translation: CASSYKGRVTEAFF.